One T cell receptor beta chain is described in this entry. No cognate antigen has been identified for it. No much larger clone exists at a distance of one base, and base qualities are not known. This entry belongs to a study of blood T cell repertoires in COVID-19 (dated by TCRdb to about 2020). General notes on the study: Samples covering the acute and convalescent phases of COVID-19 were provided by collaborators in the United States, Italy and Spain. The sample metadata nearly always contained a de-identified subject ID, COVID-19 status, age in years and sex. The prospective study material was composed of cDNA or gDNA derived from T cells, B-cell-depleted T cells, or PBMCs. The repertoires were released in a freely available public database intended as a resource for research on the immune response to SARS-CoV-2. The samples were drawn from two sources: the first 160 participants of the ongoing ImmuneRACE study, and some 1,300 subjects contributed by 6 global collaborators. Deeply sampled blood TCRbeta repertoires from subjects exposed to, actively infected with, or recovered from COVID-19 were included in the dataset. Where HLA class I and class II types were available, the types were taken from metadata supplied by the sample provider, not from assay-based typing. Study-wide conclusions, independent of this receptor: The amount of clinical and demographic metadata varied by source and participant and was provided uncurated.

CDR1 and CDR2, per the germline V gene, are SQVTM and ANQGSEA. Relative to germline, V is missing 2 bases and J is missing 9 bases, with 6 bases of the junction outside any gene match. The CDR3 holds 13 amino acids from the cysteine to the phenylalanine. Here the CDR3 DNA is all that survives: 39 bases in frame from base 1. The immunoSEQ Assay, a bias-controlled multiplex PCR, was used to amplify TCRbeta CDR3 regions from genomic DNA. Per the original workflow: The number of nucleated cells in each sample was estimated by amplification of reference gene primers within the assay. Sequence reads were collapsed and filtered to measure the absolute abundance of every unique TCRbeta CDR3 rearrangement. For each sample, productive Simpson clonality was calculated as the square root of Simpson's diversity index over productive rearrangements. This immuneACCESS table, as held by TCRdb, lists in-frame sequences with V and J called but not all clones. Of the missing ones, under half trace to an unresolved V gene in checked studies; the others have no known cause. D and trimming come from the DNA, and the V and J calls and clone size come from that table. The sample yields tens of thousands of clones; approximately 90% were counted once. The top ten constitute 3.9% of the sample.

The collaborating institutions used their own protocols to collect whole blood in K2EDTA tubes. For TCRbeta analysis, collaborators shipped samples as frozen whole blood, isolated PBMCs, or DNA extracted from either of those sample types. The sample taken for sequencing was peripheral blood. The chain is made from TRBV29-1 and TRBJ2-1, and 8 bases in between align with TRBD1. The TCR originated in a man aged 45-65 years with acute or convalescent COVID-19. The nucleotide sequence reads as follows: TGCAGCGTTGAACGGCAGGGGGCGGGTGAGCAGTTCTTC. It codes for CSVERQGAGEQFF.